One sample yielded the 19 T cell receptor beta chains listed below, sequenced in a study of OX40 agonist ivuxolimab in advanced cancers. Using immunoSEQ multiplex PCR, the repertoire was profiled, and TCRdb retains in-frame clones only, with some absent. Of tens of thousands of clones in the sample, roughly 84% are singletons; the top ten hold approximately 28%. The sample here was CD4+ or CD8+ T cells sorted from blood, taken in a trial of the OX40 agonist ivuxolimab. These receptors were obtained from an adult with an advanced solid tumor such as melanoma, head and neck, liver or kidney cancer.

The chain is built from TRBV9 and TRBJ2-1; no firm D call. CDR1 and CDR2 (germline): SGDLS, YYNGEE. Trimming shortened V by 0 bases and J by 7 bases, and 5 bases separated the two germline ends. This CDR3 is 12 amino acids long. The CDR3 sequence is CASSVAPNEQFF. The CDR3 DNA reads as TGTGCCAGCAGCGTAGCTCCGAATGAGCAGTTCTTC.

The V and J genes are TRBV11-2 and TRBJ1-1, with a weak D call TRBD1 (6 bases). Germline CDR1 SGHAT, CDR2 FQNNGV. CDR3 length: 15 amino acids. With 4 bases removed from V and 3 bases from J, the gap between germline ends came to 15 bases. The CDR3 loop reads CASSSQGGIYTEAFF. In nucleotides, the CDR3 is TGTGCCAGCAGCTCCCAAGGGGGTATATACACTGAAGCTTTCTTT.

This clone is medium-sized (0.01 to 0.1%) by share. The V gene is TRBV28, the J gene TRBJ1-5; 8 bases line up with TRBD1. The CDR3 runs to 14 residues. V was pared by 6 bases and J by 8 bases, with 9 bases of the junction left unmatched. Germline assignment: CDR1 MDHEN and CDR2 SYDVKM. Here the CDR3 reads CASSPRQGWEPQHF. CDR3 DNA: TGTGCCAGCAGCCCACGACAGGGGTGGGAGCCCCAGCATTTT.

This clone is a singleton in its sample. The chain links TRBV5-1 to TRBJ2-7, with 7 bases aligning to TRBD1. The junction had 1 base not matched to a gene; V was cut back by 3 bases and J by 4 bases. CDR1 is SGHRS and CDR2 is YFSETQ in the germline V gene. This CDR3 has 12 residues. CDR3 bases: TGCGCCAGCAGCTCGACAGGGTACGAGCAGTACTTC. Protein sequence: CASSSTGYEQYF.

This clone counts as medium-sized (0.01 to 0.1%). This rearrangement joins TRBV16 to TRBJ1-2; the D gene is possibly TRBD1 (5 bases). Between the trimmed V and J ends, which lost 3 bases and 6 bases, there was a span of 11 bases. This CDR3 region has 13 residues. Germline-derived CDR1 and CDR2 are KGHSY and FQNENV. The chain's CDR3 is CASSHGALDGYTF. Written as DNA, the CDR3 is TGTGCCAGCAGCCATGGGGCATTGGATGGCTACACCTTC. Full variable domain (outside the CDR3, taken from reference TRBV16 and TRBJ1-2): GEEVAQTPKHLVRGEGQKAKLYCAPIKGHSYVFWYQQVLKNEFKFLISFQNENVFDETGMPKERFSAKCLPNSPCSLEIQATKLEDSAVYFCASSHGALDGYTFGSGTRLTVV.

This clone was detected a few times. The V and J genes are TRBV18 and TRBJ2-1, with TRBD2 matching 7 bases. With V trimmed by 2 bases and J by 3 bases, 7 bases remained unmatched. Germline CDR1 is KGHSH and CDR2 is LQKENI. This CDR3 region has 16 residues. The DNA of the CDR3 is TGTGCCAGCTCACCAAGTAGGGCTAGCGGCTACAATGAGCAGTTCTTC. Its translation: CASSPSRASGYNEQFF.

V and J are TRBV11-3 and TRBJ1-4; D unresolved. V was shortened by 4 bases and J by 0 bases, with 18 bases between the two germline ends. Germline V gene sequence: CDR1 SGHNT, CDR2 YENEEA. The CDR3 is made up of 18 amino acids. The CDR3 is CASSSIPPALATNEKLFF. The CDR3 DNA reads as TGTGCCAGCAGCTCCATACCGCCCGCCCTTGCAACTAATGAAAAACTGTTTTTT.

The chain employs TRBV6-5 and TRBJ2-7; D is perhaps TRBD1 or TRBD2 (5 bases each). The CDR3 loop spans 15 amino acids. CDR1 and CDR2 (germline): MNHEY, SVGAGI. V lost 0 bases and J lost 3, with 12 bases in between. CDR3 sequence (DNA): TGTGCCAGCAGTTACTCGTCTCAGGGAGACTACGAGCAGTACTTC. It codes for CASSYSSQGDYEQYF.

This clone turned up a few times. The rearrangement joins TRBV15 to TRBJ2-7; D is perhaps TRBD2 (7 bases). Germline lookup yields CDR1 LNHNV and CDR2 YYDKDF (reference sequence). The CDR3 totals 15 residues. Trimming took off 0 bases at V and 2 bases at J, with 11 bases between the two ends. The CDR3 region is CATSRERGGTYEQYF. The DNA of the CDR3 is TGTGCCACCAGCAGAGAAAGGGGGGGCACCTACGAGCAGTACTTC.

The V gene is TRBV12-5, the J gene TRBJ1-1, with D maybe TRBD1 (5 bases). CDR3 size: 19 residues. The ends were cut back, 2 bases at V and 5 bases at J, with 27 bases in the middle. Germline-derived CDR1 and CDR2 are LGHNT and FRNRAP. The CDR3 DNA is TGTGCTAGTGGTTTGCTGTACCTCATCAGGGCCCCGTTTGTGACTGAAGCTTTCTTT. It codes for CASGLLYLIRAPFVTEAFF.

Judged by abundance, this clone is medium-sized (0.01 to 0.1%). The same CDR3 also results from other DNA sequences found in this sample. The V call is TRBV4-3, the J call TRBJ2-7, with D possibly TRBD1 on 6 matching bases. Trimming removed 2 bases from V and 0 bases from J, with 11 bases in between. The CDR3 is 15 residues long. Per germline, CDR1 LGHNA and CDR2 YSLEER. CDR3 loop: CASSQYRDISYEQYF. The CDR3 DNA is TGCGCCAGCAGCCAATACCGGGACATCTCCTACGAGCAGTACTTC.

The V gene is TRBV2, the J gene TRBJ2-7; 14 bases agree with TRBD2. Germline V CDR1 and CDR2: SNHLY, FYNNEI. J gave up 4 bases and V 10 bases, and 12 bases lay outside the gene matches. The CDR3 is made up of 16 amino acids. The chain's CDR3 is CANEAPGLAGVYEQYF. DNA of the CDR3: TGTGCCAACGAAGCCCCGGGACTAGCGGGAGTATACGAGCAGTACTTC.

V and J are TRBV6-5 and TRBJ1-1; no clear D gene. CDR1 is MNHEY and CDR2 is SVGAGI in the germline V gene. V shed 0 bases and J shed 1 base, with 9 bases lying between them. CDR3 length: 15 amino acids. The CDR3 DNA reads TGTGCCAGCAGTTACTCGATGGGAGGGAACACTGAAGCTTTCTTT. Translating it yields CASSYSMGGNTEAFF.

This clone appeared once. The J gene is TRBJ2-1, the V gene TRBV7-8; 11 bases line up with TRBD2. The germline CDR1 and CDR2 sequences are SGHVS and FQNEAQ. V dropped 4 bases and J dropped 4; count of bases not matched to a gene: 3. This CDR3 region has 15 residues. CDR3 DNA: TGTGCCAGCAGCTACCGACTAGCGGGGTACAATGAGCAGTTCTTC. This encodes CASSYRLAGYNEQFF.

A remark on this clone: This sample also contains other DNA sequences that code for the same CDR3. The chain is built from TRBV4-3 and TRBJ1-3, with D possibly TRBD1 on 5 matching bases. CDR1 is LGHNA and CDR2 is YSLEER in the germline V gene. The CDR3 totals 15 residues. The V end was cut by 1 base, the J end by 1 base, with 8 bases between. CDR3: CASSQGAGSGNTIYF. CDR3 bases: TGCGCCAGCAGCCAAGGGGCAGGGTCTGGAAACACCATATATTTT.

The chain recombines TRBV10-3 with TRBJ2-7; 8 bases are a match to TRBD2. Germline V gene data show CDR1 as ENHRY and CDR2 as SYGVKD. V shed 5 bases and J 2 bases; nucleotides not matched to a gene: 5. CDR3 length: 14 residues. The CDR3 region is CAISPGLAAYEQYF. CDR3 sequence (DNA): TGTGCCATCAGTCCAGGACTAGCAGCCTACGAGCAGTACTTC.

J is TRBJ2-1 and V is TRBV28; no reliable D call. The CDR3 spans 13 residues. V was pared by 5 bases and J by 0 bases, with 5 bases between. Germline V lookup: CDR1 MDHEN, CDR2 SYDVKM. The CDR3 sequence: CASSASSYNEQFF. The CDR3 nucleotides read TGTGCCAGCAGTGCGAGCTCCTACAATGAGCAGTTCTTC.

The rearrangement joins TRBV7-9 to TRBJ2-1; perhaps TRBD2 as D (5 bases). V was shortened by 5 bases and J by 4 bases, with 21 bases between the two germline ends. CDR3 length: 17 amino acids. Germline CDR1 and CDR2: SEHNR and FQNEAQ (reference sequence). CDR3 protein: CASSPGSPPSGYNEQFF. DNA for the CDR3: TGTGCCAGCAGCCCGGGGAGCCCACCCTCGGGGTACAATGAGCAGTTCTTC.

V is TRBV19 and J is TRBJ2-6, with D maybe TRBD1 (6 bases). V lost 7 bases, J lost 4 bases, and 11 bases lay in between. The CDR3 loop spans 14 amino acids. Germline values: CDR1 LNHDA, CDR2 SQIVND (reference sequence). CDR3 loop: CASTAGAGANVLTF. CDR3 DNA: TGTGCCAGTACCGCAGGGGCGGGGGCCAACGTCCTGACTTTC.